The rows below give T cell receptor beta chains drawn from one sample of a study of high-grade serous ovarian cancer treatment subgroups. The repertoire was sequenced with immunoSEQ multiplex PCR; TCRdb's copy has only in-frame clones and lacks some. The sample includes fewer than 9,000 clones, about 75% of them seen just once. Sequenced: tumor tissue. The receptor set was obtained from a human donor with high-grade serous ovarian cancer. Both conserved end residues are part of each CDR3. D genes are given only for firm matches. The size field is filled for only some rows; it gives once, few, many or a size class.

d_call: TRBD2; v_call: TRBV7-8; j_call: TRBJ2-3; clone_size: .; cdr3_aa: CASSLTAGDGDTQYF; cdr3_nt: TGTGCCAGCAGCTTAACGGCGGGGGATGGCGATACGCAGTATTTT
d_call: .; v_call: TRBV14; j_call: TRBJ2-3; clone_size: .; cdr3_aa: CASKARPTDTQYF; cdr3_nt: TGTGCCAGCAAGGCCCGTCCCACAGATACGCAGTATTTT
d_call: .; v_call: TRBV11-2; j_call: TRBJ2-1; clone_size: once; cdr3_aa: CASSLGHTGYNEQFF; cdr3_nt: TGTGCCAGCAGCTTAGGCCACACAGGATACAATGAGCAGTTCTTC
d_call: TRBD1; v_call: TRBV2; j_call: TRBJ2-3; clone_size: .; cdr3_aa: CASSPRTGLADTQYF; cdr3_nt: TGTGCCAGCAGCCCCCGGACAGGGCTCGCAGATACGCAGTATTTT
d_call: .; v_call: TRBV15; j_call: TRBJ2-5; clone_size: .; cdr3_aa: CATSRRQMETQYF; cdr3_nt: TGTGCCACCAGCAGGAGACAGATGGAGACCCAGTACTTC
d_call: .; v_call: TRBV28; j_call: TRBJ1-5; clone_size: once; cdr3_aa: CASSLTKFDSNQPQHF; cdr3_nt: TGTGCCAGCAGTTTAACAAAGTTCGATAGCAATCAGCCCCAGCATTTT
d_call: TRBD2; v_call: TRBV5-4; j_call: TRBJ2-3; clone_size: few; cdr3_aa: CATQLEGGGTDTQYF; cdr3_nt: TGTGCCACCCAATTAGAGGGCGGGGGGACAGATACGCAGTATTTT
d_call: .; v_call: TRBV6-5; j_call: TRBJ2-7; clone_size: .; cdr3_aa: CASSYSIAEQYF; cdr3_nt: TGTGCCAGCAGTTACTCCATCGCGGAGCAGTACTTC
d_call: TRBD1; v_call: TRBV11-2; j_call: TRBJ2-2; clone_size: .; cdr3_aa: CASSYNPGQGFTGELFF; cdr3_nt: TGTGCCAGCAGCTATAACCCGGGACAGGGGTTTACCGGGGAGCTGTTTTTT
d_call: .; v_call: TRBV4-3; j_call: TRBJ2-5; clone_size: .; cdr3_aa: CASSQEAGRETQYF; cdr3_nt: TGCGCCAGCAGCCAAGAGGCAGGCCGAGAGACCCAGTACTTC
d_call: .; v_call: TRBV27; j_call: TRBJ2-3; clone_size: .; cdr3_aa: CASSLHRRSLTDTQYF; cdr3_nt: TGTGCCAGCAGTTTACATCGGCGGTCTCTCACAGATACGCAGTATTTT
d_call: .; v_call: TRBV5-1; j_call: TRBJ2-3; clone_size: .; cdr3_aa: CASSLFPGADLADTQYF; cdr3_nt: TGCGCCAGCAGCTTGTTTCCGGGGGCGGATTTGGCAGATACGCAGTATTTT
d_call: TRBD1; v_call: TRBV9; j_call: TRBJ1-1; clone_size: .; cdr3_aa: CASSGRQGNTEAFF; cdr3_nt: TGTGCCAGCAGCGGACGACAGGGCAACACTGAAGCTTTCTTT
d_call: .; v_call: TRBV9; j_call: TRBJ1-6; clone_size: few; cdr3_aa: CASSPTGGYNSPLHF; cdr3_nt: TGTGCCAGCAGCCCTACCGGAGGCTATAATTCACCCCTCCACTTT
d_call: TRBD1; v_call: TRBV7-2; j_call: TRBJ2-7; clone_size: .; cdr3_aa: CASSWPGQVSYEQYF; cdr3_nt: TGTGCCAGCAGCTGGCCGGGACAGGTTTCCTACGAGCAGTACTTC
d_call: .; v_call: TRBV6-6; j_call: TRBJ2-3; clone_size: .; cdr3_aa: CASRMADTQYF; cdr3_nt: TGTGCCAGCCGGATGGCGGATACGCAGTATTTT
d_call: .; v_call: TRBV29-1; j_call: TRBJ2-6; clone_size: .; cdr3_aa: CSVEERFRQGHPGANVLTF; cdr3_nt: TGCAGCGTTGAAGAGCGATTTAGGCAGGGGCACCCTGGGGCCAACGTCCTGACTTTC
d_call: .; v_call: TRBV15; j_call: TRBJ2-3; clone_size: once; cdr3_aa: CATSRGKGVTDTQYF; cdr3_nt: TGTGCCACCAGCAGAGGAAAGGGGGTCACAGATACGCAGTATTTT
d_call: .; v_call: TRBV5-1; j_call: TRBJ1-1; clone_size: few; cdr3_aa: CASSLAVRNTEAFF; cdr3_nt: TGCGCCAGCAGCTTGGCCGTGCGGAACACTGAAGCTTTCTTT
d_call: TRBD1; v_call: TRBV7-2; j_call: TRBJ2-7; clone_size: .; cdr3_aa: CASSRGTGSWDEQYF; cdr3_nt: TGTGCCAGCAGCCGTGGGACAGGGAGTTGGGACGAGCAGTACTTC
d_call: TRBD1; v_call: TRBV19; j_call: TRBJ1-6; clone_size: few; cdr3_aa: CASKPLGQGPGGSPLHF; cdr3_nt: TGTGCCAGTAAACCCCTCGGACAGGGCCCGGGGGGTTCACCCCTCCACTTT
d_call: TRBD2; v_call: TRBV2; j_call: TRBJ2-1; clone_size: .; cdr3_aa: CASQSGGSYNEQFF; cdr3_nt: TGTGCCTCCCAGTCGGGGGGCTCCTACAATGAGCAGTTCTTC
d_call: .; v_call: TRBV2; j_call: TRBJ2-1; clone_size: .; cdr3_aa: CASSQRGFSYNEQFF; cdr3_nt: TGTGCCAGCAGTCAAAGGGGGTTCTCCTACAATGAGCAGTTCTTC
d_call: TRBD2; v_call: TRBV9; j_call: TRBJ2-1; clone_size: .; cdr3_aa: CASSVRGGAYNEQFF; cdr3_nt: TGTGCCAGCAGCGTACGCGGGGGGGCCTACAATGAGCAGTTCTTC
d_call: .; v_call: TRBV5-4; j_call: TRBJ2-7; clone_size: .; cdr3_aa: CASSLKTGSYEQYF; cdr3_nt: TGTGCCAGCAGCTTGAAGACGGGTTCCTACGAGCAGTACTTC
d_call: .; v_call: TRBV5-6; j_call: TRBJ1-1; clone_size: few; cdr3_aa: CASSGFQGTEAFF; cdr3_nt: TGTGCCAGCAGCGGATTCCAGGGCACTGAAGCTTTCTTT
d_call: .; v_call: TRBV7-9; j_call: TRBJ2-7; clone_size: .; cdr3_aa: CASSSDSWLSYEQYF; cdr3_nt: TGTGCCAGCAGCTCGGACAGTTGGCTCTCCTACGAGCAGTACTTC
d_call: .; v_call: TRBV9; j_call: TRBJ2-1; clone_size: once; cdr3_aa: CASSLRHGVNNEQFF; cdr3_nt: TGTGCCAGCAGCCTCCGACATGGAGTGAACAATGAGCAGTTCTTC
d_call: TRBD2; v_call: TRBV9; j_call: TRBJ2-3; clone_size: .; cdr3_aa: CASRTGTSGGAGDTQYF; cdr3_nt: TGTGCCAGCAGAACCGGGACTAGCGGGGGGGCCGGAGATACGCAGTATTTT
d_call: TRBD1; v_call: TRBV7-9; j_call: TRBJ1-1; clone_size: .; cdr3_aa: CASSRRQGAFLTEAFF; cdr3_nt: TGTGCCAGCAGCCGCAGACAGGGGGCTTTTCTCACTGAAGCTTTCTTT
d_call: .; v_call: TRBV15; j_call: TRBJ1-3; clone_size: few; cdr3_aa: CATSRVPAGSGNTIYF; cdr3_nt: TGTGCCACCAGCAGAGTCCCAGCAGGCTCTGGAAACACCATATATTTT
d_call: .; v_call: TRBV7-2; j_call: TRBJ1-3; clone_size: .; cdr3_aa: CASSPVRRSGNTIYF; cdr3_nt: TGTGCCAGCAGCCCGGTTAGGAGGTCTGGAAACACCATATATTTT
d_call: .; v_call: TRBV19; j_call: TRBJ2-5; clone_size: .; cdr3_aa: CASSQEVGAQYF; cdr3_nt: TGTGCCAGTAGTCAAGAGGTCGGGGCCCAGTACTTC
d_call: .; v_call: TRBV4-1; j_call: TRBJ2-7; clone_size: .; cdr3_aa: CASSQGANRVTYEQYF; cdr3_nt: TGCGCCAGCAGCCAAGGAGCTAACAGAGTCACCTACGAGCAGTACTTC
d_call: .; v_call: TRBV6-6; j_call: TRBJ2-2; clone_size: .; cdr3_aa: CASSYSTSPPGELFF; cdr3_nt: TGTGCCAGCAGTTACTCTACTAGCCCCCCCGGGGAGCTGTTTTTT
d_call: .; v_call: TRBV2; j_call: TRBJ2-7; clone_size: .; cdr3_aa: CAGRGAGYEQYF; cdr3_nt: TGTGCCGGCCGGGGGGCCGGCTACGAGCAGTACTTC
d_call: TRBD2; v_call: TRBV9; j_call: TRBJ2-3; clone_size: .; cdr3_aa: CASSTGTSGGVSTDTQYF; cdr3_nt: TGTGCCAGCAGCACGGGGACTAGCGGGGGCGTTAGCACAGATACGCAGTATTTT
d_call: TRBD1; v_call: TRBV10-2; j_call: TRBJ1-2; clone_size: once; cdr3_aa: CASSESLDRGYGYTF; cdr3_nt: TGCGCCAGCAGTGAGTCGCTAGACAGGGGCTATGGCTACACCTTC
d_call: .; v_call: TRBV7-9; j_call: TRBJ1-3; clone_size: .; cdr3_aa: CASRPGYAEGNTIYF; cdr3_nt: TGTGCCAGCAGACCGGGGTATGCAGAGGGAAACACCATATATTTT
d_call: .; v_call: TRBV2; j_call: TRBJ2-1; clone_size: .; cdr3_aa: CASGWGSPDEQFF; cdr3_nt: TGTGCCAGCGGGTGGGGATCTCCCGATGAGCAGTTCTTC
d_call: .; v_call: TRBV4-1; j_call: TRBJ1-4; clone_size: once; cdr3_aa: CASSQDGTGKIEKLFF; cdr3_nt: TGCGCCAGCAGCCAAGATGGTACAGGGAAGATTGAAAAACTGTTTTTT
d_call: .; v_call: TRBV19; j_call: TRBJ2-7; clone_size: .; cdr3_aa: CASSHDRYEQYF; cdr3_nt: TGTGCCAGTAGCCACGACAGATACGAGCAGTACTTC
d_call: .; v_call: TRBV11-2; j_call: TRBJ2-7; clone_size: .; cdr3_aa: CASSLVSSVVPFYEQYF; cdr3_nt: TGTGCCAGCAGCTTAGTATCTAGCGTGGTCCCCTTCTACGAGCAGTACTTC
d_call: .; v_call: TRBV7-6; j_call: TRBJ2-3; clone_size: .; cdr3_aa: CASSLSAGGSTDTQYF; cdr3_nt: TGTGCCAGCAGCTTATCCGCGGGCGGTAGCACAGATACGCAGTATTTT
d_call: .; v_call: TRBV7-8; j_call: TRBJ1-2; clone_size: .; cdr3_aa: CASSSSNYGYTF; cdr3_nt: TGTGCCAGCAGCTCCTCTAACTATGGCTACACCTTC
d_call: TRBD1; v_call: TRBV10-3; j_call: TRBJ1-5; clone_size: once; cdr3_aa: CAISEADRGNQPQHF; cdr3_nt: TGTGCCATCAGCGAGGCAGACAGGGGAAATCAGCCCCAGCATTTT